These T cell receptor beta chains were read from a single sample in a study of cytomegalovirus exposure and HLA in healthy donors. The data were produced by immunoSEQ multiplex PCR, yet TCRdb's version contains in-frame clones alone and is incomplete. The data contain about 180,000 clones, approximately 80% of them seen just once; the ten biggest clones take up around 0.52%. Sequencing used PBMCs. These TCRs come from a woman in her forties or fifties in good health and CMV-seronegative. CDR3s include the opening cysteine and the closing phenylalanine or tryptophan. The D gene is left open where the match is weak. Expanded clones get a size class; other rows say once, few or many, or leave the size out.

TRBJ1-5,TRBV27,.,.,CASSTTGLQPQHF,TGTGCCAGCAGTACTACAGGGCTGCAGCCCCAGCATTTT
TRBJ1-4,TRBV29-1,.,TRBD1,CSADPTGANEKLFF,TGCAGCGCCGACCCCACAGGGGCGAATGAAAAACTGTTTTTT
TRBJ2-7,TRBV7-2,once,.,CASNRQANYEQYF,TGTGCCAGCAACAGACAGGCCAACTACGAGCAGTACTTC
TRBJ2-2,TRBV18,.,TRBD2,CASSPTGGANTGELFF,TGTGCCAGCTCACCAACCGGGGGGGCGAACACCGGGGAGCTGTTTTTT
TRBJ2-3,TRBV29-1,few,TRBD2,CSVTPTSGSTDTQYF,TGCAGCGTCACACCGACTAGCGGGAGTACAGATACGCAGTATTTT
TRBJ1-2,TRBV13,.,TRBD1,CASSFAGGNYGYTF,TGTGCCAGCAGCTTCGCAGGGGGCAACTATGGCTACACCTTC
TRBJ1-2,TRBV14,.,.,CASSQDWGLYGYTF,TGTGCCAGCAGCCAAGATTGGGGGCTGTATGGCTACACCTTC
TRBJ2-7,TRBV28,once,.,CASSPGGMWEQYF,TGTGCCAGCAGCCCCGGGGGTATGTGGGAGCAGTACTTC
TRBJ2-3,TRBV5-4,.,.,CASSLVSSRDTQYF,TGTGCCAGCAGCTTGGTGTCTAGCAGAGATACGCAGTATTTT
TRBJ2-1,TRBV5-1,.,.,CASSLNNQMYNEQFF,TGCGCCAGCAGCTTGAACAACCAAATGTACAATGAGCAGTTCTTC
TRBJ2-1,TRBV19,.,.,CASSTYTGNNEQFF,TGTGCCAGTAGTACGTACACAGGGAACAATGAGCAGTTCTTC
TRBJ2-7,TRBV27,.,TRBD1,CASRRQGTYEQYF,TGTGCCAGCAGGAGACAGGGGACCTACGAGCAGTACTTC
TRBJ2-7,TRBV4-1,.,.,CASSQWFSGSYEQYF,TGCGCCAGCAGCCAATGGTTTAGCGGTTCCTACGAGCAGTACTTC
TRBJ2-1,TRBV11-3,few,TRBD2,CASSLDGTSVGNEQFF,TGTGCCAGCAGCTTGGATGGGACTAGCGTTGGCAATGAGCAGTTCTTC
TRBJ1-3,TRBV6-5,.,.,CASSRAGGAGNTIYF,TGTGCCAGCAGCCGGGCCGGGGGTGCAGGAAACACCATATATTTT
TRBJ1-2,TRBV27,.,TRBD1,CASSLQGPKQGAYGYTF,TGTGCCAGCAGTTTGCAGGGTCCCAAACAGGGGGCCTATGGCTACACCTTC
TRBJ2-7,TRBV28,once,.,CASSLPGYEQYF,TGTGCCAGCAGTTTACCGGGGTACGAGCAGTACTTC
TRBJ2-6,TRBV5-1,.,.,CASSPPGAGANVLTF,TGCGCCAGCAGTCCCCCAGGGGCTGGGGCCAACGTCCTGACTTTC
TRBJ1-5,TRBV30,few,.,CAWSFRGNQPQHF,TGTGCCTGGAGTTTCCGTGGCAATCAGCCCCAGCATTTT
TRBJ2-5,TRBV25-1,few,.,CAREGETQYF,TGTGCCAGGGAGGGGGAGACCCAGTACTTC
TRBJ1-4,TRBV10-3,.,.,CAIRQNEKLFF,TGTGCCATCAGACAGAATGAAAAACTGTTTTTT
TRBJ2-5,TRBV18,once,TRBD1,CASSGPNPGQVTKETQYF,TGTGCCAGCTCAGGGCCTAATCCGGGACAGGTGACGAAAGAGACCCAGTACTTC
TRBJ2-3,TRBV21-1,.,.,CASSTSPLAPWADTQYF,TGTGCCAGCAGCACCTCCCCCCTAGCACCTTGGGCAGATACGCAGTATTTT
TRBJ2-1,TRBV19,.,TRBD2,CASTLFAGGAYNEQFF,TGTGCCAGTACGCTATTTGCGGGAGGAGCCTACAATGAGCAGTTCTTC
TRBJ1-3,TRBV9,.,.,CASSVVSAGSGNTIYF,TGTGCCAGCAGCGTAGTATCGGCAGGCTCTGGAAACACCATATATTTT
TRBJ2-6,TRBV18,.,.,CASSPGESGANVLTF,TGTGCCAGCTCCCCGGGGGAGTCTGGGGCCAACGTCCTGACTTTC
TRBJ2-3,TRBV5-5,.,TRBD1,CASSLQGDRIDTQYF,TGTGCCAGCAGCTTACAGGGGGACAGGATAGATACGCAGTATTTT
TRBJ2-7,TRBV11-2,.,TRBD1,CASSLEGTGLYYEQYF,TGTGCCAGCAGCTTAGAAGGGACAGGGTTATACTACGAGCAGTACTTC
TRBJ1-1,TRBV6-1,.,TRBD1,CASSEATGGGTEAFF,TGTGCCAGCAGTGAGGCGACAGGGGGAGGAACTGAAGCTTTCTTT
TRBJ2-3,TRBV7-9,.,.,CASSWSAGTDTQYF,TGTGCCAGCAGCTGGAGCGCTGGCACAGATACGCAGTATTTT
TRBJ1-1,TRBV10-3,.,.,CAISETDGGANMNTEAFF,TGTGCCATCAGTGAGACCGACGGGGGGGCGAACATGAACACTGAAGCTTTCTTT
TRBJ2-7,TRBV7-2,.,TRBD2,CASSLMIAGGIYEQYF,TGTGCCAGCAGCTTAATGATTGCGGGGGGAATCTACGAGCAGTACTTC
TRBJ2-3,TRBV5-1,once,TRBD2,CASSPKSGIAGSTDTQYF,TGCGCCAGCAGCCCAAAGTCTGGGATAGCGGGGTCCACAGATACGCAGTATTTT
TRBJ2-3,TRBV28,.,TRBD2,CASSLSSSGASTDTQYF,TGTGCCAGCAGTTTATCGTCTAGCGGGGCGAGCACAGATACGCAGTATTTT
TRBJ2-5,TRBV7-9,.,TRBD2,CASSLRPGGGDVQETQYF,TGTGCCAGCAGCTTACGTCCCGGGGGAGGGGACGTCCAAGAGACCCAGTACTTC
TRBJ2-3,TRBV18,.,.,CASSPDSRTDTQYF,TGTGCCAGCTCACCGGACAGCCGCACAGATACGCAGTATTTT
TRBJ2-5,TRBV18,few,.,CASSPFQGLPQETQYF,TGTGCCAGCTCACCTTTTCAGGGATTACCCCAAGAGACCCAGTACTTC
TRBJ1-6,TRBV7-9,.,.,CASRDSGLYNSPLHF,TGTGCCAGCAGGGACTCGGGTCTTTATAATTCACCCCTCCACTTT
TRBJ2-7,TRBV2,.,.,CASSGYYEQYF,TGTGCCAGCAGCGGGTACTACGAGCAGTACTTC
TRBJ1-1,TRBV5-1,.,.,CASSLGQDTEAFF,TGCGCCAGCAGCTTGGGACAAGACACTGAAGCTTTCTTT
TRBJ2-7,TRBV27,.,.,CASSLPGVGYEQYF,TGTGCCAGCAGTTTACCAGGGGTCGGGTACGAGCAGTACTTC
TRBJ2-3,TRBV7-8,once,TRBD2,CASSKGLAGGPLDTQYF,TGTGCCAGCAGCAAGGGACTAGCGGGGGGACCACTAGATACGCAGTATTTT
TRBJ2-1,TRBV5-1,.,TRBD2,CASSRTSGSGEQFF,TGCGCCAGCAGCCGGACTAGCGGGAGCGGTGAGCAGTTCTTC
TRBJ2-3,TRBV28,.,.,CASSSGITDTQYF,TGTGCCAGCAGTTCAGGGATCACAGATACGCAGTATTTT
TRBJ1-1,TRBV28,.,TRBD1,CASSSPPGTGFTEAFF,TGTGCCAGCAGTTCCCCTCCCGGGACAGGGTTTACTGAAGCTTTCTTT